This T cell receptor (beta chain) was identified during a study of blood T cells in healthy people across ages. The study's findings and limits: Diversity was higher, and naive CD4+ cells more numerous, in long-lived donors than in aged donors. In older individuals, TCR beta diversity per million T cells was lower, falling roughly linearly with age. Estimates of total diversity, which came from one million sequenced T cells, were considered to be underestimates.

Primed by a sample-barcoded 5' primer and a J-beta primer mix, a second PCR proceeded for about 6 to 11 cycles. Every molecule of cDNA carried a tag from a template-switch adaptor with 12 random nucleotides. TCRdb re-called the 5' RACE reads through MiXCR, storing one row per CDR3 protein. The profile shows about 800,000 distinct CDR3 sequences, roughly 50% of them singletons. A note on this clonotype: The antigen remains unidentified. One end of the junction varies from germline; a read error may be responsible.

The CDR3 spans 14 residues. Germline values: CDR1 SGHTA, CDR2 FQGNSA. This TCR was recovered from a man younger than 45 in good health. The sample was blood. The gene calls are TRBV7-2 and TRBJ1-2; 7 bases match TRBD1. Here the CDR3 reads CASSFDRVNYGYTF. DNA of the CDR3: TGTGCCAGTAGCTTCGACAGGGTTAACTATGGCTACACCTTC.